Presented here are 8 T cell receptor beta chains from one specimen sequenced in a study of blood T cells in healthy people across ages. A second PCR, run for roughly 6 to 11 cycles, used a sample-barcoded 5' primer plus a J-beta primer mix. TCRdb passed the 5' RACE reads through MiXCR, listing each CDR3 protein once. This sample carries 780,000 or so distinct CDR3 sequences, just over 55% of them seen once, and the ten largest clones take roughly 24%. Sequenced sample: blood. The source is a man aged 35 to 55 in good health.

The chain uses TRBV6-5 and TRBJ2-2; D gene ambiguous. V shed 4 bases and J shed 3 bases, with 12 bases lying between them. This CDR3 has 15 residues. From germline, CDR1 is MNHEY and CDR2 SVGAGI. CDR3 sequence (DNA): TGTGCCAGCAGTTCAAGGCCGCTCGACACCGGGGAGCTGTTTTTT. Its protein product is CASSSRPLDTGELFF.

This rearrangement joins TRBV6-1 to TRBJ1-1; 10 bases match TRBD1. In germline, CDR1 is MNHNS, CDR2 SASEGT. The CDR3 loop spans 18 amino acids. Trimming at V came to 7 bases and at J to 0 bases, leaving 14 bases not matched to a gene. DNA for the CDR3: TGTGCCAGCAACCGAACAAGGGGACAGGGGCCAATGAACACTGAAGCTTTCTTT. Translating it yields CASNRTRGQGPMNTEAFF.

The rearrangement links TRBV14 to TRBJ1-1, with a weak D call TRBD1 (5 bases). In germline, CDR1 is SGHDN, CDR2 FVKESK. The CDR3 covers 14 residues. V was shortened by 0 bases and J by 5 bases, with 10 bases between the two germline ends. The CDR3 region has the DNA TGTGCCAGCAGCCAAGATCCCTGGGGGACTGAAGCTTTCTTT. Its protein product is CASSQDPWGTEAFF.

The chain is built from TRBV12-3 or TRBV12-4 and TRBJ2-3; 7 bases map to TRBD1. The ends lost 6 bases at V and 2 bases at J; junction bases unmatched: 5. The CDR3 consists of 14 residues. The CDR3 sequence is CASSQDRNTDTQYF. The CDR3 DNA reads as TGTGCCAGCAGCCAGGACAGGAACACAGATACGCAGTATTTT.

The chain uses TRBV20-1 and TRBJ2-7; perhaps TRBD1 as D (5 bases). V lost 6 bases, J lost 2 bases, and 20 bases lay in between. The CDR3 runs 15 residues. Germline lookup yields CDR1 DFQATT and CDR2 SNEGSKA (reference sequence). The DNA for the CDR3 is TGCAGTGCGGGGTCAGGGCCCCAGGACCCCTACGAGCAGTACTTC. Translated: CSAGSGPQDPYEQYF.

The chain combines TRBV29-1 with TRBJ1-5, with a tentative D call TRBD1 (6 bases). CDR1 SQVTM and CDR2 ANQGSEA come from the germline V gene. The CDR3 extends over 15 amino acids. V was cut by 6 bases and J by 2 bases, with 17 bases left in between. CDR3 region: CSVPTKTGRNQPQHF. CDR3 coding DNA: TGCAGCGTCCCAACCAAGACAGGTCGCAATCAGCCCCAGCATTTT. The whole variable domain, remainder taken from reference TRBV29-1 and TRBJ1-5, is SAVISQKPSRDICQRGTSLTIQCQVDSQVTMMFWYRQQPGQSLTLIATANQGSEATYESGFVIDKFPISRPNLTFSTLTVSNMSPEDSSIYLCSVPTKTGRNQPQHFGDGTRLSIL.

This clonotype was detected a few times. This CDR3 reads CASGKDRSGANVLTF. The CDR3 coding sequence is TGTGCCAGCGGAAAGGACAGGTCTGGGGCCAACGTCCTGACTTTC. This chain links TRBV6-4 with TRBJ2-6; 7 bases are shared with TRBD1. The germline CDR1 and CDR2 sequences are MRHNA and SNTAGT. The ends lost 8 bases at V and 1 base at J; junction bases unmatched: 5. The CDR3 loop spans 15 amino acids.

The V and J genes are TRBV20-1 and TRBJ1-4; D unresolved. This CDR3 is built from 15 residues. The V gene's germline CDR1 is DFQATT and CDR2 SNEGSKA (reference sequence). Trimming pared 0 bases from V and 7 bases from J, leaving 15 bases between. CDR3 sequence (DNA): TGCAGTGCTAGAGAATACAGCCGATGGAGTGAAAAACTGTTTTTT. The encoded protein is CSAREYSRWSEKLFF.